This TCR beta chain derives from a study of response to subunit inactivated influenza vaccine. Whole-study findings and limits: The authors put forward the suggestion that each seasonal influenza vaccination may bring in only a limited number of new T cells.

This clonotype was seen a few times. No antigen is known for it. TCRdb reprocessed the RT-PCR reads via MiXCR and lists one record per CDR3 protein. This table has hundreds of thousands of distinct CDR3 sequences, about 11% appearing once. This same sample was also part of a study on T cells expressing NK-cell markers. As that report states: TCR beta libraries carry UMIs added by 5'RACE template switching. Only alpha-beta TCR T cells were sorted in several experiments, using an anti-gamma-delta TCR antibody. Dominant NKG2C+ clonotype frequencies of roughly 1.0-7.5% of CD8+ T cells were measured in more than five donors. Where several donors were concerned, these clonotypes also led the CD3+CD56-NKG2C+ fraction.

This receptor was identified in a man over 45 who received an inactivated influenza vaccine. The material was PBMCs from blood, obtained on the day of vaccination.

CDR3 DNA sequence: TGTGCCATCAGTGCTCGACAGGGAGACTACTACGAGCAGTACTTC. Translating gives CAISARQGDYYEQYF. The rearrangement links TRBV10-3 to TRBJ2-7, with TRBD1 matching 7 bases. V trimming: 4 bases; J trimming: 3 bases; junction bases outside the gene matches: 9. The germline V gene has CDR1 ENHRY and CDR2 SYGVKD. CDR3 size: 15 residues.